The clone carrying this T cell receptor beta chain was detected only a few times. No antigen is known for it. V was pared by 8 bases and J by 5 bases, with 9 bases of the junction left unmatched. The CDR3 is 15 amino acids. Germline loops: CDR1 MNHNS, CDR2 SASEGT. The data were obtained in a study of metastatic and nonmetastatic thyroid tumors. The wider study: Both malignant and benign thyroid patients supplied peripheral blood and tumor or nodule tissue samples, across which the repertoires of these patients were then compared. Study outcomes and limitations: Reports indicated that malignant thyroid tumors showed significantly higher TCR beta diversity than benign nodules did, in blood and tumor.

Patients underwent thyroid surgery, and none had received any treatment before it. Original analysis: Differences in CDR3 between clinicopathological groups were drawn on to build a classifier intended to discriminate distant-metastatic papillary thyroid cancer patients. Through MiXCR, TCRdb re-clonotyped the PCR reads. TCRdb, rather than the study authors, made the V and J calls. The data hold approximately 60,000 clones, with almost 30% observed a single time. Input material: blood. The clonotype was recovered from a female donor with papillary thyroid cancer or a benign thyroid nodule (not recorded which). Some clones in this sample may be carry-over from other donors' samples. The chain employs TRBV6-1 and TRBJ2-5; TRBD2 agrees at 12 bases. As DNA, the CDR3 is TGTGCCAGCTGCCGGCTAGCGGGGGGGGGGGAGACCCAGTACTTC. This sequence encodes CASCRLAGGGETQYF.